This TCR beta chain came from a study of cytomegalovirus exposure and HLA in healthy donors. Looking at the study overall: Assignment to the Caucasian-associated ancestry cluster applied to about 80% of the approximately 420 genotyped donors. Study-level results: DRB1 had the most TCR associations and HLA-C the fewest, a later analysis found, with rates varying by HLA locus.

The PCR used 60 Vbeta and 13 Jbeta primers. Sequencing used immunoSEQ multiplex PCR; TCRdb keeps in-frame clones, though not all of them. The sample shows under 200,000 clones, 75% of them seen only once. The donors comprised healthy bone marrow donors. This clone was picked up one time. Antigen unknown. Germline trimming cut 3 bases from V and 5 bases from J; bases unmatched to any gene: 8. The CDR3 has 15 residues. Germline assignment: CDR1 LNHDA and CDR2 SQIVND (reference sequence). The TCR originated in a male donor in good health and CMV-seronegative. The specimen sequenced was PBMCs. This sequence joins TRBV19 and TRBJ2-3; 7 bases align to TRBD1. The CDR3 spells CASSIPTGSGDTQYF. The CDR3 DNA sequence: TGTGCCAGTAGTATCCCGACAGGGTCTGGAGATACGCAGTATTTT. Based on the CDR3 plus reference TRBV19 and TRBJ2-3, the full variable domain is DGGITQSPKYLFRKEGQNVTLSCEQNLNHDAMYWYRQDPGQGLRLIYYSQIVNDFQKGDIAEGYSVSREKKESFPLTVTSAQKNPTAFYLCASSIPTGSGDTQYFGPGTRLTVL.